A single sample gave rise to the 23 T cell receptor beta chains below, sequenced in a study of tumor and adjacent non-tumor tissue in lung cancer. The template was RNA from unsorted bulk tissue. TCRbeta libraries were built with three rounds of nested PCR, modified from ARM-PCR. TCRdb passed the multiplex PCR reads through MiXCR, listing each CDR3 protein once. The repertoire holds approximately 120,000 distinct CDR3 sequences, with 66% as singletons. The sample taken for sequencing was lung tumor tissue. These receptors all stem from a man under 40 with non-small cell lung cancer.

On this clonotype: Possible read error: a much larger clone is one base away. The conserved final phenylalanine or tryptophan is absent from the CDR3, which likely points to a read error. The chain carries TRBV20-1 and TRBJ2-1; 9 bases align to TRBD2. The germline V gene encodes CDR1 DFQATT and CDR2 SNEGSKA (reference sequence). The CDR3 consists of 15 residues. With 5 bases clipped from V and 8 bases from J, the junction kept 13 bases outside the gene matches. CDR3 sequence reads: CSAGIRRGGRDEQFS. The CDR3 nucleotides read TGCAGTGCTGGGATTCGGCGGGGGGGCCGGGATGAGCAGTTCTCC.

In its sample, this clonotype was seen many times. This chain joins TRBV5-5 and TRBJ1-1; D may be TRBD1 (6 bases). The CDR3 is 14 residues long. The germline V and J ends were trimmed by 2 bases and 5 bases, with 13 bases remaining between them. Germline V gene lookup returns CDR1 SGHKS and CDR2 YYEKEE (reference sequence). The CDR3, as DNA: TGTGCCAGCAGCTTTTGGCAGGGGTGGACTGAAGCTTTCTTT. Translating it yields CASSFWQGWTEAFF.

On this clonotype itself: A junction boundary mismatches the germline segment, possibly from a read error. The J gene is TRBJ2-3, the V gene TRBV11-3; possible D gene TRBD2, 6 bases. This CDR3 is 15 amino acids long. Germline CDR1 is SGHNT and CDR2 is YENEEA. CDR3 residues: CDSSDRLGSTGTQYF. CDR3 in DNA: TGTGACAGCAGCGACCGACTAGGAAGCACAGGTACGCAGTATTTT.

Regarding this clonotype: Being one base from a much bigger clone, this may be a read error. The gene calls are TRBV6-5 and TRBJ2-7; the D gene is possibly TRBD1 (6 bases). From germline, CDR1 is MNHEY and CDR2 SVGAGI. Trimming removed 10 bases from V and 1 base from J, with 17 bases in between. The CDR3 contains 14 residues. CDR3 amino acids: CANSPRTASYEQYF. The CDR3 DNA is TGTGCCAACAGCCCGAGGACAGCTTCCTACGAGCAGTACTTC.

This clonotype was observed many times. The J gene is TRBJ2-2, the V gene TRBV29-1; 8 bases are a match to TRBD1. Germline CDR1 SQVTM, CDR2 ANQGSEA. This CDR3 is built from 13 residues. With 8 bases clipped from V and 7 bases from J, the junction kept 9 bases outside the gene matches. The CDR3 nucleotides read TGCAGCCCCGGGCAGGGGGCGGGCGGGGAGCTGTTTTTT. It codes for CSPGQGAGGELFF.

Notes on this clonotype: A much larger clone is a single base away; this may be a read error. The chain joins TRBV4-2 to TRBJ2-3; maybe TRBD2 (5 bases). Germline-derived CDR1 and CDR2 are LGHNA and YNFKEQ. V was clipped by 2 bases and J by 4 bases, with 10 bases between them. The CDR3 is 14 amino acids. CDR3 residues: CASSQFQDSDTQYF. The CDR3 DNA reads TGTGCCAGCAGCCAATTCCAGGACTCAGATACGCAGTATTTT.

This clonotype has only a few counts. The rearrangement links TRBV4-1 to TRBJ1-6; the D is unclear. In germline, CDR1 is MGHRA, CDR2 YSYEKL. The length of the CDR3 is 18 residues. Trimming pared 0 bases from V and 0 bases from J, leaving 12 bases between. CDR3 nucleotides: TGCGCCAGCAGCCAAGATGGCAGTGTTAGCTCCTATAATTCACCCCTCCACTTT. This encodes CASSQDGSVSSYNSPLHF.

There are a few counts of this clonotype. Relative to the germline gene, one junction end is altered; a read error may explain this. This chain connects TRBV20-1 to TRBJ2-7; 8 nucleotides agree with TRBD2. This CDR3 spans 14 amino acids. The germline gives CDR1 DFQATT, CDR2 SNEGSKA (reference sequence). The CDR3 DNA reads TGCAGTACTAGATCAGTCGGGGGGGCAAATGAGCAGTACTTC. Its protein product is CSTRSVGGANEQYF.

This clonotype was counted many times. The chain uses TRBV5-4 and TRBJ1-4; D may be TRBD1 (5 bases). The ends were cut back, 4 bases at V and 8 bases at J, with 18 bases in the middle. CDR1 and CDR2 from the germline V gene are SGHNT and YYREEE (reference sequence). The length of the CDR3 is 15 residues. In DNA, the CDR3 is TGTGCCAGCAGCATTGGAGGCCAGGGTGGGGAAAAACTGTTTTTT. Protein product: CASSIGGQGGEKLFF.

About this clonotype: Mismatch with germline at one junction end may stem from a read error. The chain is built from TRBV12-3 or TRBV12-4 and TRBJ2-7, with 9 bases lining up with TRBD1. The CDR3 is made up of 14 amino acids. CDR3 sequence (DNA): TGTGACAGCGGCTCGACAGGGGGTAACTACGAGCAGTACTTC. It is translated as CDSGSTGGNYEQYF.

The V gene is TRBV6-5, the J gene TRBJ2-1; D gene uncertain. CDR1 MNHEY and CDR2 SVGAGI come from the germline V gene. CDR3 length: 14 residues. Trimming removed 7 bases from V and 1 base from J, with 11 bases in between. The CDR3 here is CASIQMGSYNEQFF. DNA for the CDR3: TGTGCCAGCATTCAGATGGGTTCCTACAATGAGCAGTTCTTC.

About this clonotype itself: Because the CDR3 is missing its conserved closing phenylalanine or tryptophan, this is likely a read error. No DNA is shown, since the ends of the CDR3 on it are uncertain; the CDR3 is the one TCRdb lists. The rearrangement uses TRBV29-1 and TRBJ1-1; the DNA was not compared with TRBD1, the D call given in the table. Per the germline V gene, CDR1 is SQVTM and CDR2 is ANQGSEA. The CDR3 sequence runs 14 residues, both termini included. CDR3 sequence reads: CNVEDKGGNTEAFI.

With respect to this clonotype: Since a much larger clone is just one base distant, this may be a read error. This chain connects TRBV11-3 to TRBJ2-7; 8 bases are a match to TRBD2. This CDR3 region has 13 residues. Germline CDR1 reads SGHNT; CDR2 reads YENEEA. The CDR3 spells CPSSRGLVYEQYF. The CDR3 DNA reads TGTCCCAGCAGCCGGGGACTAGTATACGAGCAGTACTTC.

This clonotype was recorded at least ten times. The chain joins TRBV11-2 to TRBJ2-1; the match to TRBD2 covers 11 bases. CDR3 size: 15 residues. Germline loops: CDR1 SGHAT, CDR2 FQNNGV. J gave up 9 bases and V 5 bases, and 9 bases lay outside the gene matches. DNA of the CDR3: TGTGCCAGCAGCCCCACTAGCGGGAGTGGTGGTGAGCAGTTCTTC. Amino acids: CASSPTSGSGGEQFF. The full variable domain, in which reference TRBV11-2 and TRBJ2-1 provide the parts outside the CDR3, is EAGVAQSPRYKIIEKRQSVAFWCNPISGHATLYWYQQILGQGPKLLIQFQNNGVVDDSQLPKDRFSAERLKGVDSTLKIQPAKLEDSAVYLCASSPTSGSGGEQFFGPGTRLTVL.

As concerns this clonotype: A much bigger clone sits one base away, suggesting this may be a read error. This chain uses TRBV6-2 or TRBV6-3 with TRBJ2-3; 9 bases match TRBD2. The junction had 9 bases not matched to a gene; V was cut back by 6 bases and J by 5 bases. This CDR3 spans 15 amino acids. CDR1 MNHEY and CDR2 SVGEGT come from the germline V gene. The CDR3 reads CASRLGTSFLDTQYF. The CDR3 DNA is TGTGCCAGCAGACTCGGGACTAGCTTCCTAGATACGCAGTATTTT.

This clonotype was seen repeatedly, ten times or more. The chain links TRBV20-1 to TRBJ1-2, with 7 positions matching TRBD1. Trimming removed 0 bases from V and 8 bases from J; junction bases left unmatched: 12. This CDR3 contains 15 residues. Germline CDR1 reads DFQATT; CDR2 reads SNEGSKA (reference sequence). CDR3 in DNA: TGCAGTGCTAGAGATGGGACAGCCGCGAATGTGGGCTACACCTTC. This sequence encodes CSARDGTAANVGYTF.

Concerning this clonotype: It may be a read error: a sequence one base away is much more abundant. Here the CDR3 reads CANSKSASYEQYF. In nucleotides, the CDR3 is TGTGCCAACAGTAAATCCGCCTCCTACGAGCAGTACTTC. The V and J genes are TRBV6-5 and TRBJ2-7; no definite D call. Germline assignment: CDR1 MNHEY and CDR2 SVGAGI. The CDR3 length is 13 residues.

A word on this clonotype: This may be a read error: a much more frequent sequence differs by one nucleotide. CDR3 amino acids: CSAGGQGDTEAFF. In DNA form, the CDR3 reads TGCAGTGCTGGAGGACAGGGCGACACTGAAGCTTTCTTT. The chain links TRBV20-1 to TRBJ1-1; 8 bases fit TRBD1. V gave up 5 bases and J gave up 3 bases; unmatched junction bases: 5. The CDR3 extends over 13 amino acids. CDR1 is DFQATT, CDR2 SNEGSKA, per germline (reference sequence).

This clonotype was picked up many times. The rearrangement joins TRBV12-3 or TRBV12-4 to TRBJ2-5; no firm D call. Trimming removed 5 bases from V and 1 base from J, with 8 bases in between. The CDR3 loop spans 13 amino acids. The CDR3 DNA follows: TGTGCCAGCAGTGGGCAAATCCAAGAGACCCAGTACTTC. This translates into CASSGQIQETQYF.

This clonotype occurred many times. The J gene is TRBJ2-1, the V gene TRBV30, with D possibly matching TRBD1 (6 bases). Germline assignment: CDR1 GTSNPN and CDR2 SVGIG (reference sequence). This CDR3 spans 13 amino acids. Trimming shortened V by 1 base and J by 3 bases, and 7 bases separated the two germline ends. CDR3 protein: CAWSADSYNEQFF. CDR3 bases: TGTGCCTGGAGTGCGGACAGCTACAATGAGCAGTTCTTC.

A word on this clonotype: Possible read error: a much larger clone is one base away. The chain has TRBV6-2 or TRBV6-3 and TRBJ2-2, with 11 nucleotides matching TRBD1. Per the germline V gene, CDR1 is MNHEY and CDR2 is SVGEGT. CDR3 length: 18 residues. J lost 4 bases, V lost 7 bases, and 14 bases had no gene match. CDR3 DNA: TGTGCCAGCACCCCGGACAGGGGGCTTACCGCGACCACCGGGGAGCTGTTTTTT. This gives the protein CASTPDRGLTATTGELFF.

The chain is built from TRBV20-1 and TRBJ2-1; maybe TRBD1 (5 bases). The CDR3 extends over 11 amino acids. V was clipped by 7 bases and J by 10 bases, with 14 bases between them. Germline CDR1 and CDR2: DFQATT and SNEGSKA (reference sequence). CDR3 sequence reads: CSVGRQKEQFF. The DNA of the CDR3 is TGCAGTGTCGGTCGACAGAAAGAGCAGTTCTTC.

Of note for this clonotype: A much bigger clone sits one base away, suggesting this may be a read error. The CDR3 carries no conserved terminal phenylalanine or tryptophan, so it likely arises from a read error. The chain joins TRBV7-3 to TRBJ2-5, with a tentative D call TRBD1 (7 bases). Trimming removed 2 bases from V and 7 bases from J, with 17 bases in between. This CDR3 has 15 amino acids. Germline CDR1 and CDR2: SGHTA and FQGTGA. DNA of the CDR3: TGTGCCAGCAGCTTAGAGCCAGGGGGGACTGGGACCCAGTACTCC. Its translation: CASSLEPGGTGTQYS.